The 8 T cell receptor beta chains in this list originate from one sample, sequenced in a study of blood T cell dynamics during melanoma immunotherapy. Time point here: week 3, after first cycle of checkpoint inhibitor. The repertoire was sequenced with immunoSEQ multiplex PCR; TCRdb's copy has only in-frame clones and lacks some. The sample lists 10,000 to 15,000 clones, approximately 90% occurring once. Here the sequenced sample was effector memory CD8+ T cells from blood, taken from a patient treated with checkpoint blockade. All receptors come from a human donor with melanoma.

The V and J genes are TRBV19 and TRBJ1-5; possibly TRBD1 for D (5 bases). Between the trimmed V and J ends, which lost 0 bases and 0 bases, there was a span of 18 bases. This CDR3 spans 19 amino acids. Germline lookup yields CDR1 LNHDA and CDR2 SQIVND (reference sequence). CDR3 residues: CASSIEETALLGSNQPQHF. CDR3 in DNA: TGTGCCAGTAGTATAGAGGAGACAGCGCTACTAGGTAGCAATCAGCCCCAGCATTTT.

The V and J genes are TRBV18 and TRBJ2-7, with 7 bases fitting TRBD1. Trimming took 5 bases from V and 2 from J; bases not matched to a gene: 3. This CDR3 spans 13 amino acids. From germline, CDR1 is KGHSH and CDR2 LQKENI. The CDR3 is CASSIGTAYEQYF. CDR3 bases: TGTGCCAGCTCAATCGGGACAGCCTACGAGCAGTACTTC.

The V gene is TRBV7-9, the J gene TRBJ2-6, with D hard to call. Germline V lookup: CDR1 SEHNR, CDR2 FQNEAQ (reference sequence). V was clipped by 5 bases and J by 3 bases, with 17 bases between them. CDR3 length: 17 amino acids. The CDR3 nucleotides read TGTGCCAGCAGCACTAACGACGGATTCGGTGGGGCCAACGTCCTGACTTTC. It is translated as CASSTNDGFGGANVLTF.

The chain has TRBV13 and TRBJ2-1; 12 bases agree with TRBD1. The CDR3 runs 15 residues. Germline V gene sequence: CDR1 PRHDT, CDR2 FYEKMQ (reference sequence). With V trimmed by 5 bases and J by 6 bases, 5 bases remained unmatched. The CDR3 nucleotides are TGTGCCAGCAGCCCGGGACAGGGGGCTAGCAATGAGCAGTTCTTC. Translating gives CASSPGQGASNEQFF.

DNA for the CDR3: TGTGCCACCAGCAGAGATTTACGGGACAGGGCTTTCTTT. It codes for CATSRDLRDRAFF. The genes are TRBV15 and TRBJ1-1; TRBD1 aligns across 8 bases. With 0 bases clipped from V and 11 bases from J, the junction kept 5 bases outside the gene matches. Germline CDR1 reads LNHNV; CDR2 reads YYDKDF (reference sequence). The CDR3 extends over 13 amino acids.

This clone has just one count. The gene calls are TRBV4-3 and TRBJ2-2; no reliable D call. CDR3 length: 14 amino acids. Germline V gene lookup returns CDR1 LGHNA and CDR2 YSLEER. V was clipped by 3 bases and J by 5 bases, with 10 bases between them. The CDR3 coding sequence is TGCGCCAGCAGCCAGGAAACTACGACCGGGGAGCTGTTTTTT. Translated, it gives CASSQETTTGELFF.

The chain carries TRBV7-9 and TRBJ2-7; 12 bases agree with TRBD2. The CDR3 sequence is 16 residues long. Germline CDR1 reads SEHNR; CDR2 reads FQNEAQ (reference sequence). V shed 5 bases, J shed 0 bases, and the junction held 5 bases outside the gene matches. The CDR3 nucleotides read TGTGCCAGCAGCCAAGGACTAGCGGGGACCTCCTACGAGCAGTACTTC. Encoded protein: CASSQGLAGTSYEQYF.

This sequence joins TRBV27 and TRBJ2-2; D gene uncertain. This CDR3 region has 12 residues. The V end was cut by 0 bases, the J end by 7 bases, with 3 bases between. CDR1 is MNHEY, CDR2 SMNVEV, per germline (reference sequence). CDR3 nucleotide sequence: TGTGCCAGCAGTTTATCGGGCGGGGAGCTGTTTTTT. It is translated as CASSLSGGELFF.